This T cell receptor beta chain was observed in a study of T cells after yellow fever vaccination. Whole-study context: It was SMART-Seq v4 Ultra Low Input that prepared the fractions with low cell numbers. Study-level points and caveats: Most primary-vaccination clones recurred post-booster (roughly 96% CD4, 88% CD8).

Universal primer sites and UMIs were introduced during 5'RACE template-switching synthesis of TCR cDNA. TCRdb re-analysed the 5' RACE reads in MiXCR, keeping a single row per CDR3 protein. The sample shows 300,000 to 350,000 distinct CDR3 sequences, 8% to 9.5% of them seen only once. The CDR3 is made up of 13 amino acids. The germline V and J ends were trimmed by 4 bases and 6 bases, with 13 bases remaining between them. In germline, CDR1 is KGHSH, CDR2 LQKENI. Comments on this clonotype: Its antigen remains unknown.

The chain links TRBV18 to TRBJ2-7; D is unclear. This sequence was found in a man between 18 and 29 years old who received the YFV17D yellow fever vaccine. Sequenced here: PBMCs, sampled more than 35 days after the first yellow fever vaccination. The CDR3 sequence: CASSRDERSEQYF. As DNA, the CDR3 is TGTGCCAGCTCACGTGACGAACGGTCCGAGCAGTACTTC.